Listed here are 16 T cell receptor beta chains from one sample, sequenced in a study of T cells after yellow fever vaccination. Via MiXCR, TCRdb re-called the 5' RACE reads, giving one row per CDR3 protein. The data contain about 170,000 distinct CDR3 sequences, approximately 6.2% of them singletons. The specimen was CD4+ T cells sorted from PBMCs, collected on the day of the first yellow fever vaccination. The receptors derive from a man between 18 and 35 years old who received the YFV17D yellow fever vaccine.

Turning to this clonotype: A read error may explain this, as a much larger clone is one base away. This sequence joins TRBV11-2 and TRBJ2-5, with unresolved D. Germline CDR1 is SGHAT and CDR2 is FQNNGV. Deletions cut 2 bases from V and 2 bases from J, with 12 bases between. The CDR3 has 15 amino acids. In DNA, the CDR3 is TGTGCCAGCAGCTTATTGGTCTACCGTCAAGAGACCCAGTACTTC. This sequence encodes CASSLLVYRQETQYF.

The chain has TRBV29-1 and TRBJ2-3, with D hard to call. Looked up from germline, CDR1 is SQVTM and CDR2 is ANQGSEA. The CDR3 consists of 13 residues. V lost 4 bases, J lost 2 bases, and 10 bases lay in between. Here the CDR3 reads CSVALFSTDTQYF. The DNA for the CDR3 is TGCAGCGTTGCGCTGTTTTCCACAGATACGCAGTATTTT.

V usage is TRBV29-1 and J usage is TRBJ2-3; D perhaps matches TRBD1 (7 bases). This CDR3 comprises 13 residues. Per the germline V gene, CDR1 is SQVTM and CDR2 is ANQGSEA. Trimming removed 7 bases at V and 8 bases at J, with 19 bases between. The DNA of the CDR3 is TGCAGCGCTTCGACAGGGTGGGGAGGTACGCAGTATTTT. It codes for CSASTGWGGTQYF.

The chain has TRBV7-2 and TRBJ2-3, with unresolved D. The V gene's germline CDR1 is SGHTA and CDR2 FQGNSA. V was clipped by 0 bases and J by 2 bases, with 6 bases between them. This CDR3 has 14 amino acids. CDR3 region: CASSLATITDTQYF. The CDR3 coding sequence is TGTGCCAGCAGCTTAGCAACCATCACAGATACGCAGTATTTT. The full variable domain, in which reference TRBV7-2 and TRBJ2-3 provide the parts outside the CDR3, is GAGVSQSPSNKVTEKGKDVELRCDPISGHTALYWYRQSLGQGLEFLIYFQGNSAPDKSGLPSDRFSAERTGGSVSTLTIQRTQQEDSAVYLCASSLATITDTQYFGPGTRLTVL.

This clonotype came up many times. The J gene is TRBJ1-2, the V gene TRBV2; D remains unclear. Trimming took off 0 bases at V and 3 bases at J, with 5 bases between the two ends. Germline V gene data show CDR1 as SNHLY and CDR2 as FYNNEI. There are 13 residues in the CDR3. The CDR3 reads CASSEAGYYGYTF. CDR3 coding DNA: TGTGCCAGCAGTGAAGCAGGGTACTATGGCTACACCTTC. Drawing the rest from reference TRBV2 and TRBJ1-2, the complete variable domain is EPEVTQTPSHQVTQMGQEVILRCVPISNHLYFYWYRQILGQKVEFLVSFYNNEISEKSEIFDDQFSVERPDGSNFTLKIRSTKLEDSAMYFCASSEAGYYGYTFGSGTRLTVV.

This clonotype was recorded at least ten times. The chain joins TRBV5-6 to TRBJ1-2; D is uncertain. From germline, CDR1 is SGHDT and CDR2 YYEEEE. Trimming removed 3 bases at V and 1 base at J, with 7 bases between. CDR3 length equals 13 residues. This CDR3 reads CASSSWNNYGYTF. The CDR3 region has the DNA TGTGCCAGCAGCTCTTGGAATAACTATGGCTACACCTTC.

This clonotype was counted at least ten times. The V gene is TRBV12-3 or TRBV12-4, the J gene TRBJ1-4; D might be TRBD1 (6 bases). The germline V and J ends were trimmed by 2 bases and 7 bases, with 11 bases remaining between them. The CDR3 spans 14 residues. The CDR3 coding sequence is TGTGCCAGCAGTTTACAGGGGCAGGGTGAAAAACTGTTTTTT. Translating gives CASSLQGQGEKLFF.

This clonotype has ten or more counts. The V gene is TRBV5-1, the J gene TRBJ2-2; D perhaps matches TRBD1 (5 bases). The length of the CDR3 is 15 residues. With 1 base removed from V and 6 bases from J, the gap between germline ends came to 13 bases. Germline V gives CDR1 SGHRS, CDR2 YFSETQ. CDR3 sequence: CASSLTGKGSGELFF. In nucleotides, the CDR3 is TGCGCCAGCAGCTTGACAGGAAAGGGCTCCGGGGAGCTGTTTTTT.

This clonotype came up a few times. At one of its ends the junction is not consistent with the germline gene, which may arise from a read error. This chain uses TRBV20-1 with TRBJ2-5, with 7 nucleotides matching TRBD2. The CDR3 length is 15 residues. The germline V gene has CDR1 DFQATT and CDR2 SNEGSKA (reference sequence). In DNA form, the CDR3 reads TGCTGTGCTAGAGATCTAGGGCTAGCGGAAGAGACCCAGTACTTC. This gives the protein CCARDLGLAEETQYF.

Notes on this clonotype: The junction shows a germline mismatch at one end, possibly a read error. This rearrangement joins TRBV3-1 to TRBJ1-5; 12 bases match TRBD1. Germline assignment: CDR1 LGHDT and CDR2 YNNKEL (reference sequence). This CDR3 comprises 15 residues. CDR3 in amino acids: CASSQGTGGDQPQHF. The CDR3 DNA is TGTGCCAGCAGTCAAGGGACAGGGGGCGATCAGCCCCAGCATTTT.

This clonotype was seen ten or more times. The CDR3 coding sequence is TGTGCCAGCAGCCTCCTTTTGGGTGGCAATCAGCCCCAGCATTTT. The encoded protein is CASSLLLGGNQPQHF. The J gene is TRBJ1-5, the V gene TRBV7-6; D unclear. The V gene lost 5 bases and the J gene lost 2 bases, with 13 bases spanning the gap. Per germline, CDR1 SGHVS and CDR2 FNYEAQ. CDR3 length: 15 amino acids.

This clonotype was detected ten times or more. The genes are TRBV5-1 and TRBJ2-1; 8 bases match TRBD1. CDR3 length equals 15 residues. J lost 3 bases, V lost 4 bases, and 6 bases had no gene match. Germline V lookup: CDR1 SGHRS, CDR2 YFSETQ. The CDR3 sequence is CASSLQGADYNEQFF. In nucleotides, the CDR3 is TGCGCCAGCAGCCTTCAGGGGGCGGACTACAATGAGCAGTTCTTC.

Ten or more counts support this clonotype. The chain joins TRBV6-5 to TRBJ1-2, with a tentative D call TRBD1 (5 bases). Trimming took 4 bases from V and 0 from J, leaving 12 bases between them. Per germline, CDR1 MNHEY and CDR2 SVGAGI. The CDR3 is made up of 15 amino acids. The CDR3 DNA sequence: TGTGCCAGCAGTTGGGGCGCGGAAGCTAACTATGGCTACACCTTC. Protein product: CASSWGAEANYGYTF.

This clonotype was seen at least ten times. The CDR3 protein is CASSSTGRGDQETQYF. CDR3 nucleotide sequence: TGTGCCAGCAGTTCGACGGGGAGGGGCGACCAAGAGACCCAGTACTTC. This chain connects TRBV28 to TRBJ2-5; 7 bases align to TRBD2. The CDR3 covers 16 residues. Per germline, CDR1 MDHEN and CDR2 SYDVKM. Unmatched junction bases numbered 8, after V lost 4 bases and J lost 0 bases.

This chain uses TRBV11-3 with TRBJ2-2; maybe TRBD2 (6 bases). V lost 1 base and J lost 11, with 11 bases in between. This CDR3 spans 13 amino acids. CDR1 SGHNT and CDR2 YENEEA come from the germline V gene. The CDR3 coding sequence is TGTGCCAGCAGCTTAGCTAGCGACTCAGAGCTGTTTTTT. It codes for CASSLASDSELFF. Based on the CDR3 plus reference TRBV11-3 and TRBJ2-2, the full variable domain is EAGVVQSPRYKIIEKKQPVAFWCNPISGHNTLYWYLQNLGQGPELLIRYENEEAVDDSQLPKDRFSAERLKGVDSTLKIQPAELGDSAVYLCASSLASDSELFFGEGSRLTVL.

The chain carries TRBV11-2 and TRBJ2-2; D uncertain. CDR1 and CDR2 (germline): SGHAT, FQNNGV. The CDR3 is made up of 19 amino acids. The ends were cut back, 5 bases at V and 4 bases at J, with 26 bases in the middle. The chain's CDR3 is CASSPKVWVGSLVTGELFF. CDR3 DNA sequence: TGTGCCAGCAGCCCCAAGGTTTGGGTTGGCTCTTTGGTCACCGGGGAGCTGTTTTTT.